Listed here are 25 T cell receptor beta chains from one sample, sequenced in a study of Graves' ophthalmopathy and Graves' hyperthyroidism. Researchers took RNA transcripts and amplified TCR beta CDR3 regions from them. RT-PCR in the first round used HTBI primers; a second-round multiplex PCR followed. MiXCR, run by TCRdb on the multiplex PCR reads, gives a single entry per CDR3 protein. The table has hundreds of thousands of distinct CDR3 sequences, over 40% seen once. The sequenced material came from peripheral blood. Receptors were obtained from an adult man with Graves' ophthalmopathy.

This chain's CDR3 is CASRTRGGVETQYF. As DNA, the CDR3 is TGTGCCAGTAGAACCCGGGGGGGCGTAGAGACCCAGTACTTC. V and J are TRBV19 and TRBJ2-5; 8 bases are shared with TRBD2. With V trimmed by 6 bases and J by 4 bases, 7 bases remained unmatched. CDR3 size: 14 residues. CDR1 and CDR2 (germline): LNHDA, SQIVND (reference sequence).

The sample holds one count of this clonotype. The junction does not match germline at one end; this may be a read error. CDR3 in amino acids: CAGSEGGGSYEQYF. The CDR3 bases are TGTGCCGGCAGCGAGGGGGGGGGGAGCTACGAGCAGTACTTC. The chain has TRBV9 and TRBJ2-7, with D perhaps matching TRBD2 (7 bases). The germline V gene encodes CDR1 SGDLS and CDR2 YYNGEE. The CDR3 is 14 amino acids.

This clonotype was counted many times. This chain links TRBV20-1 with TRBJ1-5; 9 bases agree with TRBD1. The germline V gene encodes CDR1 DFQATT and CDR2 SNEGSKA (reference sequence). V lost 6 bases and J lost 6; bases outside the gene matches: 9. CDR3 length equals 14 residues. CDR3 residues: CSALRQGVGQPQHF. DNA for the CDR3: TGCAGTGCCCTGAGACAGGGGGTGGGTCAGCCCCAGCATTTT.

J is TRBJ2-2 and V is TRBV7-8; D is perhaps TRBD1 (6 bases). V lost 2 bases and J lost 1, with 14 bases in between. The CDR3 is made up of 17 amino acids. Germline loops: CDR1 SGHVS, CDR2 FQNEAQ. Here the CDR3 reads CASSLWGGGMNTGELFF. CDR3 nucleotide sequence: TGTGCCAGCAGCTTATGGGGTGGGGGCATGAACACCGGGGAGCTGTTTTTT.

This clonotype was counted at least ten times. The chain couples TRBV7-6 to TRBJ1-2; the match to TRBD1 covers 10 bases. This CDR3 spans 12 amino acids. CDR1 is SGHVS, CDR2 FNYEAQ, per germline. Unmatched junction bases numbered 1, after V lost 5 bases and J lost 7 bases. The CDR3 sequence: CASSRTGGGYTF. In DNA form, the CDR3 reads TGTGCCAGCAGCCGGACAGGGGGTGGCTACACCTTC. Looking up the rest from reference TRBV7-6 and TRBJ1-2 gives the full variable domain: GAGVSQSPRYKVTKRGQDVALRCDPISGHVSLYWYRQALGQGPEFLTYFNYEAQQDKSGLPNDRFSAERPEGSISTLTIQRTEQRDSAMYRCASSRTGGGYTFGSGTRLTVV.

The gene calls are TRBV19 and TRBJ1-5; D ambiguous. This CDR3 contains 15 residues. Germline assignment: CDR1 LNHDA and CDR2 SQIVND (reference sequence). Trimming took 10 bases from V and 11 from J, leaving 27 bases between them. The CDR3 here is CATRETSGAQETQHF. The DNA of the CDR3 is TGTGCCACCCGGGAGACTAGCGGTGCCCAAGAGACCCAGCATTTT. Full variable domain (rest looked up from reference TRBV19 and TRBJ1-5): DGGITQSPKYLFRKEGQNVTLSCEQNLNHDAMYWYRQDPGQGLRLIYYSQIVNDFQKGDIAEGYSVSREKKESFPLTVTSAQKNPTAFYLCATRETSGAQETQHFGDGTRLSIL.

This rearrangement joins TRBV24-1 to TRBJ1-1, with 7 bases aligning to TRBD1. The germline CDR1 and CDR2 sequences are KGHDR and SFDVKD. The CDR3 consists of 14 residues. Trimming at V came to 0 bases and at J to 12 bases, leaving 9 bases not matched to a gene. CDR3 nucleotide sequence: TGTGCCACCAGTGATTTGCAGGAGTGGGGACAGCCTTTCTTT. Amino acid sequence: CATSDLQEWGQPFF.

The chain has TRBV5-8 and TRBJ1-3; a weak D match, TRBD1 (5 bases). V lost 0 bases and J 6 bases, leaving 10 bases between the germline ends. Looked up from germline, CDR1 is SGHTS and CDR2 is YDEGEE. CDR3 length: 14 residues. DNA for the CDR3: TGTGCCAGCAGCTTGGGAGGGGTCGAAAACACCATATATTTT. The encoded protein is CASSLGGVENTIYF.

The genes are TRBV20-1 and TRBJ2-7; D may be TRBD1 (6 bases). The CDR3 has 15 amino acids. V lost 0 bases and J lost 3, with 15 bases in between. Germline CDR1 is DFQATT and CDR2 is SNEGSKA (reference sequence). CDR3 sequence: CSARDGGKGVYEQYF. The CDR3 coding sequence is TGCAGTGCTAGAGATGGGGGTAAGGGGGTCTACGAGCAGTACTTC.

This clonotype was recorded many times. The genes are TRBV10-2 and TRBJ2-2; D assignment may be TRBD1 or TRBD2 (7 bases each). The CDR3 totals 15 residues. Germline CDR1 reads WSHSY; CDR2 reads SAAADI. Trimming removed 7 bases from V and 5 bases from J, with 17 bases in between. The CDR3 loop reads CASTKGAGVTGELFF. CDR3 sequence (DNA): TGCGCCAGCACCAAGGGGGCGGGAGTTACCGGGGAGCTGTTTTTT.

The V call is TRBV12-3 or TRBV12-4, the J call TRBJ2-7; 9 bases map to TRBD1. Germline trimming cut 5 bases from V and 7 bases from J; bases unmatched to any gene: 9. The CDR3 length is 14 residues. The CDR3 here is CASSPKRTGEEQYF. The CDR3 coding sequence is TGTGCCAGCAGTCCGAAAAGGACAGGGGAGGAGCAGTACTTC.

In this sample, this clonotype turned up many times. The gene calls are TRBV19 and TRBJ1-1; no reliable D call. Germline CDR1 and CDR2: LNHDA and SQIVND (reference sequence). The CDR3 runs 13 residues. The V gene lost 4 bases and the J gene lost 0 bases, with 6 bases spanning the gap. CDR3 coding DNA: TGTGCCAGTAGTAATCTCCTGAACACTGAAGCTTTCTTT. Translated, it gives CASSNLLNTEAFF.

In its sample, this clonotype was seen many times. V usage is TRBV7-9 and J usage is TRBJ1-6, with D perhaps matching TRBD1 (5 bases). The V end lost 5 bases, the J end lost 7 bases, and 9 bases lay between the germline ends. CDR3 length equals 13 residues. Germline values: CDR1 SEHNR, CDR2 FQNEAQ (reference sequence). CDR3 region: CASSGGENSPLHF. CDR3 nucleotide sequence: TGTGCCAGCAGCGGGGGAGAAAATTCACCCCTCCACTTT.

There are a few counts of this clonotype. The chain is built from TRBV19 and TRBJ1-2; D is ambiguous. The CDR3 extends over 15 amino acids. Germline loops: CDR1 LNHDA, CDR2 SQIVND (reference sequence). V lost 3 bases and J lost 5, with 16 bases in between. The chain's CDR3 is CASSIEGSSLYGYTF. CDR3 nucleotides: TGTGCCAGTAGTATCGAAGGGTCTTCGCTATATGGCTACACCTTC.

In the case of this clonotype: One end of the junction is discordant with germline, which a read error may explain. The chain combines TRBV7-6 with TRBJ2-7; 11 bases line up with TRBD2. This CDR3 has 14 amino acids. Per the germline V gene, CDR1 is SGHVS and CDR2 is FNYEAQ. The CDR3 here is CAGSQGLAGGEQYF. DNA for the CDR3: TGTGCCGGCAGCCAAGGTCTAGCGGGGGGTGAGCAGTACTTC.

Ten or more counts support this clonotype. The CDR3 sequence: CASSPGRLNEKLFF. The CDR3, as DNA: TGTGCCAGCAGCCCGGGACGCTTAAATGAAAAACTGTTTTTT. The V and J genes are TRBV7-2 and TRBJ1-4; D may be TRBD1 (5 bases). Trimming pared 5 bases from V and 5 bases from J, leaving 12 bases between. The CDR3 extends over 14 amino acids. Germline V gene sequence: CDR1 SGHTA, CDR2 FQGNSA.

The chain's CDR3 is CAISLDRDDYGYTF. CDR3 sequence (DNA): TGTGCCATCAGTCTCGACAGGGACGACTATGGCTACACCTTC. This chain uses TRBV10-3 with TRBJ1-2; TRBD1 matches 7 bases. The V segment lost 5 bases and the J segment 3 bases; nucleotides outside the gene matches: 6. Germline V gene sequence: CDR1 ENHRY, CDR2 SYGVKD. The CDR3 spans 14 residues.

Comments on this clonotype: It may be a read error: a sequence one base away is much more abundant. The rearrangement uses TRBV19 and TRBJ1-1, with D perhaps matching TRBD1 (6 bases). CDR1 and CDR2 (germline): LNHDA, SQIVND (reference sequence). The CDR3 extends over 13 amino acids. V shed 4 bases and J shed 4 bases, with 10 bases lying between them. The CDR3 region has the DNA TGTGCCAGTAGTAACTACAGGGTCACTGAAGCTTTCTTT. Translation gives CASSNYRVTEAFF.

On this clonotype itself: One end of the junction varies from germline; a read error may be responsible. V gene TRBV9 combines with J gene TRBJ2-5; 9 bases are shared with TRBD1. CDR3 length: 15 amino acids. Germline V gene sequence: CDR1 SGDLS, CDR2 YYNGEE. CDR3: CASSVEQGAGETQCF. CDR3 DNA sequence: TGTGCCAGCAGCGTAGAACAGGGGGCGGGTGAGACCCAGTGCTTC.

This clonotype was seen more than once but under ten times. The CDR3 region has the DNA TGTGCCACCAGTGATTGGACTAGCGGGAGGAATGAGCAGTACTTC. Encoded protein: CATSDWTSGRNEQYF. The V gene is TRBV24-1, the J gene TRBJ2-7; 14 bases map to TRBD2. The junction had 3 bases not matched to a gene; V was cut back by 2 bases and J by 7 bases. The CDR3 runs to 15 residues. The germline V gene has CDR1 KGHDR and CDR2 SFDVKD.

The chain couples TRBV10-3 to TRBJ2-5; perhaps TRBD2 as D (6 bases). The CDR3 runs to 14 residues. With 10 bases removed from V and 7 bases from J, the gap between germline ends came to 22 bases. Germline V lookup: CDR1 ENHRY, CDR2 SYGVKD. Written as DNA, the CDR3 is TGTGCCAGCGGGTGGGCCAGGGTGCGGGGGACCCAGTACTTC. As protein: CASGWARVRGTQYF.

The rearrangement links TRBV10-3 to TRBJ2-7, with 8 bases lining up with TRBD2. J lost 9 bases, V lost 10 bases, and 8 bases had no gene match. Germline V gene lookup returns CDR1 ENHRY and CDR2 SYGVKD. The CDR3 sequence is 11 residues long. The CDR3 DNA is TGTGCCACCTCGGGAGGGCCAGGGCAGTACTTC. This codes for CATSGGPGQYF.

In nucleotides, the CDR3 is TGTGCCAGCAGCCCCCGATGGACTGGAGATACGCAGTATTTT. Protein sequence: CASSPRWTGDTQYF. This rearrangement joins TRBV7-2 to TRBJ2-3; possible D gene TRBD2, 5 bases. This CDR3 is built from 14 residues. Germline V lookup: CDR1 SGHTA, CDR2 FQGNSA. V lost 5 bases and J 5 bases, leaving 14 bases between the germline ends.

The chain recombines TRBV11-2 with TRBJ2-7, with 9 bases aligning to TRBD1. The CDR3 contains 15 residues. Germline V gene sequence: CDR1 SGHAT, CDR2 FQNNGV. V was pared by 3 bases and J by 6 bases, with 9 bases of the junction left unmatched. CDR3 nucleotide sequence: TGTGCCAGCAGCTTGGGGGCCGGGACAGGGACCGAGCAGTACTTC. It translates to CASSLGAGTGTEQYF.

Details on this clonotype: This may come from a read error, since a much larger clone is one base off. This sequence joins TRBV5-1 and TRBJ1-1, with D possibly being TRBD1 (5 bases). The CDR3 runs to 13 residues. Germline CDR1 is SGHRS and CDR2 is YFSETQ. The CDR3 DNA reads TGCGCCAGCAGCCAGCTCCGGGGGATTGAACCTTTCTTT. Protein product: CASSQLRGIEPFF. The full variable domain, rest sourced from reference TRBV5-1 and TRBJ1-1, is KAGVTQTPRYLIKTRGQQVTLSCSPISGHRSVSWYQQTPGQGLQFLFEYFSETQRNKGNFPGRFSGRQFSNSRSEMNVSTLELGDSALYLCASSQLRGIEPFFGQGTRLTVV.